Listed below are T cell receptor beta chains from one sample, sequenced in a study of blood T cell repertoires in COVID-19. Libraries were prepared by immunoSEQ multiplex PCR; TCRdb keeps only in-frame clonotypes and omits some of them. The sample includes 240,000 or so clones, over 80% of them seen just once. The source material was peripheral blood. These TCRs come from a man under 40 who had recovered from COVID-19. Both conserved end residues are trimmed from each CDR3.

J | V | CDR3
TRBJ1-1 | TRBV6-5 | ASGRGGQMNTEAF
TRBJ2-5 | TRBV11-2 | ASSLSGGETQY
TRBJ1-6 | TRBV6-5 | ASSYSGQAGSPLH
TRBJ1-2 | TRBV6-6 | ASSPTPDRDRVQPN
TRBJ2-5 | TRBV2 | ASSRDRQETQY
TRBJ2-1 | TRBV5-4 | ASSFEGSFIDEQF
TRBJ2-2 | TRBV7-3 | ASSPRLAGAQNTGELF
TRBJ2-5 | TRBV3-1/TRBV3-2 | ASSQGGGETQY
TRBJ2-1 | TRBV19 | ASSIGGDYNEQF
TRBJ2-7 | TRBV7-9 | ASSYAPAGGMAEQY
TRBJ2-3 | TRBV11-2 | ASSLAGNFGGTQY
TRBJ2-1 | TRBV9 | ASSVASTNEQF
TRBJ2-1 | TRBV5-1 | ASSLGRLEF
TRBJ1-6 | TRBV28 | ASTSRTVNSPLH
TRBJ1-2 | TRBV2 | ASSEAPGSRGGYT
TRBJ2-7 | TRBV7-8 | ASRPGPATSGTYEQY
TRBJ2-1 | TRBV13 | ASSLGRTGYNEQF
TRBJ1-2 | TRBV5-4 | ASSLVQGNYGYT
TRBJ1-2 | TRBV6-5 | ASRVTVLYGYT
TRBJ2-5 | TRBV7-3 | ASSPRQRETQY
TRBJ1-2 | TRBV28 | ASSQGAHYGYT
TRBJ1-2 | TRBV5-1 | ASSLGGADTGPYGYT
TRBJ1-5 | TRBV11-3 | ASNRGSRGNQPQH
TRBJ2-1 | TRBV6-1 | ASSGPLAWWEDEQF
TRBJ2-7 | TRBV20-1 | SASNPASGGFEQY
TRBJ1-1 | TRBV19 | ASSARDRGLTEAF
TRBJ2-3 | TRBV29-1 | SVEDSGDRVPADTQY
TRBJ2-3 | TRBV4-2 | ASSQDRGGGTDTQY
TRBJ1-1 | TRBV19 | ASRTGVTEAF
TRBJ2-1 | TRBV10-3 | AISESAGGPYEQF
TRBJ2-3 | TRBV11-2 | ASSLGAGSQWDTQY
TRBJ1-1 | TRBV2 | ASGGTRSTEAF
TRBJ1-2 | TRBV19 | ASRWTGSYGYT
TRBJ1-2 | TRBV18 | ASSPGDSRWGYT
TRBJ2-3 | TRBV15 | ATWEGKGGTDTQY
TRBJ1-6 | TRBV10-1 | ASRKDTDSPLH
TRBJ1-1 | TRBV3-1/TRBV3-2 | ASSQSGGATQAF
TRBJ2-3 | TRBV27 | ASTQAGSTDTQY
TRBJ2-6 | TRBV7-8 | ASRAVAGANVLT
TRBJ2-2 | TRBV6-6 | ANRDTNTGELF
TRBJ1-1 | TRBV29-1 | SVTGQENTEAF
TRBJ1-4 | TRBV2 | ASRETGSGNEKLF
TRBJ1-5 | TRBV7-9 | ASSQTGSNQPQH